This record concerns one T cell receptor (beta chain) sequence. CDR3 length: 13 residues. Germline V lookup: CDR1 MGHDK, CDR2 SYGVNS. Trimming stripped 4 bases from V and 2 bases from J, with 9 bases between. This specimen comes from a study of blood T cells in healthy people across ages. Turning to the study itself: There was about one barcoded beta molecule captured by template switching per two T cells.

The second PCR ran about 7 to 12 cycles with a sample-barcoded 5' primer and J-beta primers. One entry per CDR3 protein results from TCRdb running MiXCR on the 5' RACE reads. The table includes some 1.5 million distinct CDR3 sequences, about 30% detected once. The source of this sequence is a woman in her twenties or thirties in good health. The chain is built from TRBV25-1 and TRBJ2-7; tentatively, D is TRBD2 (6 bases). The sample taken for sequencing was blood. CDR3 DNA: TGTGCCAGCAGTGGGGACTTCACCTACGAGCAGTACTTC. The encoded protein is CASSGDFTYEQYF.